The sequence of this T cell receptor (beta chain) was determined in a study of blood T cell repertoires in COVID-19 (dated by TCRdb to about 2020). Notes on the research overall: The collaborator samples originated in the United States, Italy and Spain and spanned the acute and convalescent phases of COVID-19. The material from the prospective study consisted of cDNA or gDNA derived from T cells, B-cell-depleted T cells, or PBMCs. Samples came from the ongoing ImmuneRACE study (first 160 participants) plus 1,254 subjects from 6 global collaborators. The repertoires were made available in a free public database intended to serve as a resource for research on the immune response to SARS-CoV-2. HLA class I and class II types, where available, came from metadata supplied by the sample provider rather than from assay-based typing. The dataset comprised deeply sampled blood TCRbeta repertoires from subjects exposed to, actively infected with, or recovered from COVID-19. The sample metadata nearly always contained a de-identified subject ID, COVID-19 status, age in years and sex. Results the study describes overall, beyond this receptor: How much clinical and demographic metadata was included differed by source and by participant, and the metadata was provided uncurated.

Details on this clone: This clone's antigen is unknown. Base-call qualities are not available, and no considerably larger clone is one nucleotide away.

The CDR3 has 13 amino acids, counting the end cysteine and phenylalanine. Solely the CDR3 DNA is kept, with 39 bases framed from the first base. V sheds 4 bases and J sheds 1 base, leaving 7 bases between their ends. The germline V gene provides CDR1 MNHEY and CDR2 SVGEGT. TCRbeta CDR3 regions were amplified from genomic DNA using the immunoSEQ Assay, a bias-controlled multiplex PCR. The paper's processing steps were these. The number of nucleated cells in each sample was estimated from the amplification of reference gene primers within the assay. Sequence reads were collapsed and filtered to measure the absolute abundance of every unique TCRbeta CDR3 rearrangement. For each sample, productive Simpson clonality was calculated as the square root of Simpson's diversity index across productive rearrangements. TCRdb retrieved this table from immuneACCESS and kept in-frame rearrangements only. Not all clones are present; in checked studies, unresolved V genes account for under half, and no reason is known for the remainder. V, J and clone size are those of that table, while D and trimming were read from the DNA. For this sample there are around 620,000 clones; 90% appear just once. The ten largest make up under 0.3% of the sample.

Collaborating institutions collected whole blood in K2EDTA tubes following their own protocols. For TCRbeta analysis, collaborators shipped samples as frozen whole blood, isolated PBMCs, or DNA extracted from either of those sample types. The receptor was isolated from a woman between 18 and 29 years old with acute or convalescent COVID-19. The chain joins TRBV6-2 or TRBV6-3 to TRBJ1-1, with the D gene too uncertain to name. The specimen sequenced was peripheral blood. The CDR3 amino acid sequence is: CASSFGWNTEAFF. The DNA is as follows: TGTGCCAGCAGTTTCGGGTGGAACACTGAAGCTTTCTTT.